This TCR beta chain is from a study of T cell repertoires in cytomegalovirus infection. Whole-study context: CMV infection plus the matching HLA type was flagged by public TCR beta signatures. Findings and caveats of the study: The response measured ex vivo was dominated by TCR beta clonotypes (HLA-C-restricted and CMV-specific). There were carriers of CMV plus the relevant HLA, and cumulative public TCR beta family frequency identified them.

The CDR3 runs to 16 residues. Unmatched junction bases numbered 4, after V lost 0 bases and J lost 3 bases. Looked up from germline, CDR1 is SGHAT and CDR2 is FQNNGV. Each CDR3 protein gets one entry after TCRdb re-called the reads with MiXCR. The sample yields roughly 760,000 distinct CDR3 sequences, 35% seen once. In the case of this clonotype: Its antigen is not identified.

The chain carries TRBV11-2 and TRBJ2-3; 9 nucleotides line up with TRBD2. Source material: PBMCs. The receptor was derived from a human donor in good health (CMV status not recorded). Some clones in this sample may be carry-over from other donors' samples. The CDR3 DNA reads TGTGCCAGCAGCTTAGATTTCGCGGGAGGGACAGATACGCAGTATTTT. It yields the protein CASSLDFAGGTDTQYF.